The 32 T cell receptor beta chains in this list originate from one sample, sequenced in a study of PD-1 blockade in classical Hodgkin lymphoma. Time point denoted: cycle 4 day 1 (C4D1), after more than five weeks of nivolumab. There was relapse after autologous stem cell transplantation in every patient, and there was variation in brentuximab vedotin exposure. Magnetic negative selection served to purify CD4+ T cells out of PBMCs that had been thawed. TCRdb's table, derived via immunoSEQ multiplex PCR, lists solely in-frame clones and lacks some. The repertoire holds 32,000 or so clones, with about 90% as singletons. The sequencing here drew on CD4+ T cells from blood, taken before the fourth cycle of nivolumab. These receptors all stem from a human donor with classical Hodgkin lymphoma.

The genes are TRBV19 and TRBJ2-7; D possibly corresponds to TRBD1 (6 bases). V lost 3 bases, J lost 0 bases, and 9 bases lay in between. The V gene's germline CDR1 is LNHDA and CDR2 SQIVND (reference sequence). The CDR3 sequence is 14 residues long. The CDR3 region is CASSIGGHSYEQYF. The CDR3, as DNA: TGTGCCAGTAGTATTGGGGGCCACTCCTACGAGCAGTACTTC.

This chain's CDR3 is CASSLVGAYEQYF. CDR3 nucleotides: TGTGCCAGCAGCTTAGTCGGCGCATACGAGCAGTACTTC. The rearrangement uses TRBV11-1 and TRBJ2-7; D remains unclear. Germline lookup yields CDR1 SGHAT and CDR2 FQDESV (reference sequence). V gave up 1 base and J gave up 4 bases, with 8 bases separating them. This CDR3 comprises 13 residues.

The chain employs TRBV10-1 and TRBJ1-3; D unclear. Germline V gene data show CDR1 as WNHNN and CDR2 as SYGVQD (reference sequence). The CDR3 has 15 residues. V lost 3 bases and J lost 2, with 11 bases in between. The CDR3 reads CASSEVGEPGNTIYF. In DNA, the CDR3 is TGCGCCAGCAGTGAAGTCGGTGAACCTGGAAACACCATATATTTT.

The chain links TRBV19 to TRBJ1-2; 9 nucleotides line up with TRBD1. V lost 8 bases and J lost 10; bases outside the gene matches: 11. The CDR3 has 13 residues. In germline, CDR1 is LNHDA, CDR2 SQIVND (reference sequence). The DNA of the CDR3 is TGTGCCAGTGGGGCCGACAGGGGGTCTCTCTACACCTTC. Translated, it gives CASGADRGSLYTF.

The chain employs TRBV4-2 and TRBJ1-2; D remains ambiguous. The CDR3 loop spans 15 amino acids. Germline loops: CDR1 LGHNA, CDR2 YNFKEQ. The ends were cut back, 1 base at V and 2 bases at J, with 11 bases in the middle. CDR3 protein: CASSQAGDGNYGYTF. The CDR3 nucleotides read TGTGCCAGCAGCCAAGCTGGAGACGGAAACTATGGCTACACCTTC.

The CDR3 bases are TGTGCCAGTAGTACGACTAGCGGGAGAATGGGGACCGGGGAGCTGTTTTTT. Translation gives CASSTTSGRMGTGELFF. The chain combines TRBV19 with TRBJ2-2; 12 bases fit TRBD2. With V trimmed by 4 bases and J by 5 bases, 8 bases remained unmatched. The length of the CDR3 is 17 residues. Looked up from germline, CDR1 is LNHDA and CDR2 is SQIVND (reference sequence).

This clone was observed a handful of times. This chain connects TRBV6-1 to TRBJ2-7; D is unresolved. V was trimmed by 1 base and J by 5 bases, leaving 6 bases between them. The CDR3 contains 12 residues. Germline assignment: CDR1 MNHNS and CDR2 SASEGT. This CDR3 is CASSEGRDEQYF. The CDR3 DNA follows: TGTGCCAGCAGTGAAGGAAGGGACGAGCAGTACTTC.

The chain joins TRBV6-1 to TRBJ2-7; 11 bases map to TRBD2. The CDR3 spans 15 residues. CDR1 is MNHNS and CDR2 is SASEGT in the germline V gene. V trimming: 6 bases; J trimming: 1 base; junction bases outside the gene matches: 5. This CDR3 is CASRTSGGSSYEQYF. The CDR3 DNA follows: TGTGCCAGCAGAACTAGCGGGGGAAGTTCCTACGAGCAGTACTTC.

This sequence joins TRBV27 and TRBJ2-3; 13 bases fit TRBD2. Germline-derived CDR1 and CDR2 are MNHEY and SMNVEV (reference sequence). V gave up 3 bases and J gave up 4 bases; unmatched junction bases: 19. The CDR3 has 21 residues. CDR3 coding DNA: TGTGCCAGCAGTTTCCTGAAGCCGGGACTAGCGGGACGGGTAGGCTCAGATACGCAGTATTTT. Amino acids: CASSFLKPGLAGRVGSDTQYF.

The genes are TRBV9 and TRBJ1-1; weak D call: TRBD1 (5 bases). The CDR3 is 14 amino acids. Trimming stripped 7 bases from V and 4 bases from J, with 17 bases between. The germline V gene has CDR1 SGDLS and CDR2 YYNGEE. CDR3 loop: CASGWGTMSTEAFF. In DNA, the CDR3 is TGTGCCAGCGGGTGGGGGACGATGAGCACTGAAGCTTTCTTT.

The CDR3 loop reads CASSPDLRQGSDTQYF. CDR3 in DNA: TGCGCCAGCAGTCCCGATCTCAGACAGGGATCAGATACGCAGTATTTT. The V call is TRBV10-2, the J call TRBJ2-3; 7 positions match TRBD1. V lost 5 bases, J lost 4 bases, and 12 bases stayed unmatched. CDR1 WSHSY and CDR2 SAAADI come from the germline V gene. The CDR3 has 16 amino acids.

As DNA, the CDR3 is TGTGCCAGCAGCTTAGGGGTGATTCCCTACGAGCAGTACTTC. It is translated as CASSLGVIPYEQYF. This sequence joins TRBV7-8 and TRBJ2-7, with no clear D. This CDR3 has 14 amino acids. Trimming pared 1 base from V and 2 bases from J, leaving 9 bases between. Germline V gives CDR1 SGHVS, CDR2 FQNEAQ.

CDR3 region: CASSRTGSRETQYF. For the CDR3, the DNA is TGTGCCAGCTCCCGCACAGGGTCTCGAGAGACCCAGTACTTC. This chain uses TRBV18 with TRBJ2-5, with a weak D call TRBD1 (6 bases). V shed 6 bases and J shed 4 bases, with 15 bases lying between them. Germline CDR1 and CDR2: KGHSH and LQKENI. The CDR3 runs to 14 residues.

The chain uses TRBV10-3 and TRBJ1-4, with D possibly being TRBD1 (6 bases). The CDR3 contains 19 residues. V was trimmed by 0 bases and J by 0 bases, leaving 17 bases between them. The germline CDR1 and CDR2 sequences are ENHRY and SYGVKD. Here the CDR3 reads CAISESMTIGGATNEKLFF. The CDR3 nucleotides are TGTGCCATCAGTGAGTCGATGACGATAGGGGGAGCAACTAATGAAAAACTGTTTTTT.

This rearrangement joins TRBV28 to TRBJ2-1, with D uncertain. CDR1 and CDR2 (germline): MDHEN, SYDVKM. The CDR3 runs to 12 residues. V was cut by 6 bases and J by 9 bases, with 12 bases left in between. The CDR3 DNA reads TGTGCCAGCAGACTCGGCGAGACTGAGCAGTTCTTC. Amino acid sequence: CASRLGETEQFF.

The DNA for the CDR3 is TGTGCCTGGGGACAGTCGATCACTGAAGCTTTCTTT. Residues: CAWGQSITEAFF. This sequence joins TRBV30 and TRBJ1-1; D perhaps matches TRBD1 (6 bases). Germline V gives CDR1 GTSNPN, CDR2 SVGIG (reference sequence). With 5 bases removed from V and 4 bases from J, the gap between germline ends came to 11 bases. The CDR3 runs 12 residues.

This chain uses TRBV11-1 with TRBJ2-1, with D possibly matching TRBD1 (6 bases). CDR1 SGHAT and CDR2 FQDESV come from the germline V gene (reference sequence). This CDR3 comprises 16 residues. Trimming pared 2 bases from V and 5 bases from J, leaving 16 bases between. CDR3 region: CASSLFPGRGNNEQFF. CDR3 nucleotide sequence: TGTGCCAGCAGCTTATTTCCTGGCAGGGGTAACAATGAGCAGTTCTTC.

This chain's CDR3 is CASRSSWAMNTEAFF. CDR3 nucleotides: TGTGCCAGCAGATCCTCGTGGGCGATGAACACTGAAGCTTTCTTT. The chain uses TRBV7-2 and TRBJ1-1; no clear D gene. The germline V gene has CDR1 SGHTA and CDR2 FQGNSA. CDR3 length: 15 residues. V lost 6 bases to trimming and J lost 0 bases, with 14 bases between them.

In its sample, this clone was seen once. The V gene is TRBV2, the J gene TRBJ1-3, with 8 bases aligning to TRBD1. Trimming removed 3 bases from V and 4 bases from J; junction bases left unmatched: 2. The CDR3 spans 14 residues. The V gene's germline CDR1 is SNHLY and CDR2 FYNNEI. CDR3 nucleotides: TGTGCCAGCAGTGACCGGACAGGGGGAAACACCATATATTTT. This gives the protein CASSDRTGGNTIYF.

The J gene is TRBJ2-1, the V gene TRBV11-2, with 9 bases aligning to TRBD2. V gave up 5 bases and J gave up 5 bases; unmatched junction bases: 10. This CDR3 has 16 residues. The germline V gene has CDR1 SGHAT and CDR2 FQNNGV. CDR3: CASSALTSGPNNEQFF. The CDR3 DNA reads TGTGCCAGCAGCGCCCTGACTAGCGGCCCGAACAATGAGCAGTTCTTC.

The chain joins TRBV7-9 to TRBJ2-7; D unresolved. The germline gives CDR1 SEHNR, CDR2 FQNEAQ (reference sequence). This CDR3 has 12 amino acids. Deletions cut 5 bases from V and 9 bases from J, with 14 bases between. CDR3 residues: CASSPHTIWQYF. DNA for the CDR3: TGTGCCAGCAGCCCCCACACTATCTGGCAGTACTTC.

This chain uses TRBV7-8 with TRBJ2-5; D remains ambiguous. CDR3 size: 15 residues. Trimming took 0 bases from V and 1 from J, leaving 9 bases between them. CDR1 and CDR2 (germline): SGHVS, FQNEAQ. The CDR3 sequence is CASSLAGFAQETQYF. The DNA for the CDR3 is TGTGCCAGCAGCTTAGCGGGGTTCGCCCAAGAGACCCAGTACTTC.

The CDR3 DNA reads TGTGCCAGCAGCTTAGACTGGGGAGCGGGAGAAGGCTACAATGAGCAGTTCTTC. Encoded protein: CASSLDWGAGEGYNEQFF. The chain uses TRBV11-2 and TRBJ2-1; 8 bases are a match to TRBD2. Germline lookup yields CDR1 SGHAT and CDR2 FQNNGV. Losses at the gene ends were 0 bases for V and 3 bases for J; bases not matched to a gene: 10. CDR3 length equals 18 residues.

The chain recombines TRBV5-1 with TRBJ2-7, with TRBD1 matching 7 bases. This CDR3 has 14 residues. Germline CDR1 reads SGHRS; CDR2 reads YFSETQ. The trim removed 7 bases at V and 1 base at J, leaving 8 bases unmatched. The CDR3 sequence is CASAYRDSSYEQYF. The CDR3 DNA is TGCGCCAGCGCATATCGGGACAGTTCCTACGAGCAGTACTTC.

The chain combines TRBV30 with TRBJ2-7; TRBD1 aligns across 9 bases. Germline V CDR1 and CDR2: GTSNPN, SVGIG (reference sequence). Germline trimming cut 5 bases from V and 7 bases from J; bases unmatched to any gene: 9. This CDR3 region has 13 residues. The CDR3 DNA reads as TGTGCCTGGGGGCAACAGGGGGCTCGGGAGCAGTACTTC. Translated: CAWGQQGAREQYF.

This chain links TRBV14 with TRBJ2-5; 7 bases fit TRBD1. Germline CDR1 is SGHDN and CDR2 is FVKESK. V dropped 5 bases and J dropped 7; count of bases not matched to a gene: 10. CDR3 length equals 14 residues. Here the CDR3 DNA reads TGTGCCAGCAGCAAGGGGGCGTCCGGCGGGACCCAGTACTTC. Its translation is CASSKGASGGTQYF. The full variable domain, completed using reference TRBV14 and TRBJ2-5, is EAGVTQFPSHSVIEKGQTVTLRCDPISGHDNLYWYRRVMGKEIKFLLHFVKESKQDESGMPNNRFLAERTGGTYSTLKVQPAELEDSGVYFCASSKGASGGTQYFGPGTRLLVL.

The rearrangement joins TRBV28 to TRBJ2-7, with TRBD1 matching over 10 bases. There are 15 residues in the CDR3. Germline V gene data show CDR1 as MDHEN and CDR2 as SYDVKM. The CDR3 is CAEGTGDQGSYEQYF. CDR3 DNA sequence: TGTGCGGAAGGGACAGGGGATCAAGGCTCCTACGAGCAGTACTTC.

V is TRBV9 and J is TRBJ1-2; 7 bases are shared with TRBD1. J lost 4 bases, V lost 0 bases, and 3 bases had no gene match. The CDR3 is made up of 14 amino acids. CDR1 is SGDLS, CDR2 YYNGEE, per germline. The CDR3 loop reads CASSVDGTAYGYTF. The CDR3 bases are TGTGCCAGCAGCGTAGACGGGACAGCCTATGGCTACACCTTC.

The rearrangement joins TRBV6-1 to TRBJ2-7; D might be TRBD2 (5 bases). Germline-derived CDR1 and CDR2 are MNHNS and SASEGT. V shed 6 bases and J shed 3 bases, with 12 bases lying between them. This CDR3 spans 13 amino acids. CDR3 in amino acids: CASSPGGFYEQYF. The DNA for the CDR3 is TGTGCCAGCAGCCCTGGCGGGTTCTACGAGCAGTACTTC.

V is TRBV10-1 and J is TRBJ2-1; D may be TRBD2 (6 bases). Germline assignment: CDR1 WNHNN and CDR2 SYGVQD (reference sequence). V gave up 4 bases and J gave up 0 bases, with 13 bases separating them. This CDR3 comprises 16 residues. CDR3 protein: CASSGGDGSSYNEQFF. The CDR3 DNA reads TGCGCCAGCAGTGGGGGGGACGGAAGCTCCTACAATGAGCAGTTCTTC.

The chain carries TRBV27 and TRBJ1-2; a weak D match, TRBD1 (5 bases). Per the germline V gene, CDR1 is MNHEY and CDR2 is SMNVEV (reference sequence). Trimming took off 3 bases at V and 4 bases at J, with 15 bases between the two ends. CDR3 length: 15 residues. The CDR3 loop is CASSFRGRVGYGYTF. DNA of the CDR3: TGTGCCAGCAGTTTTAGGGGCAGGGTGGGCTATGGCTACACCTTC.

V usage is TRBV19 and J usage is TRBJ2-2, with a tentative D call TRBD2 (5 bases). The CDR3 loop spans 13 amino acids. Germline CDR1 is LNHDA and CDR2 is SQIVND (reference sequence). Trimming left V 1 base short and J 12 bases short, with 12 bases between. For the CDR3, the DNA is TGTGCCAGTAGTATAGCGGCGGGTAGAAAGCTGTTTTTT. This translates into CASSIAAGRKLFF. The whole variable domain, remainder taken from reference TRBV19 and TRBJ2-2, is DGGITQSPKYLFRKEGQNVTLSCEQNLNHDAMYWYRQDPGQGLRLIYYSQIVNDFQKGDIAEGYSVSREKKESFPLTVTSAQKNPTAFYLCASSIAAGRKLFFGEGSRLTVL.